A single sample gave rise to the 21 T cell receptor beta chains below, sequenced in a study of blood T cell repertoires in COVID-19 (TCRdb year 2020). Libraries were prepared through the immunoSEQ multiplex PCR assay. TCRdb obtained this table from immuneACCESS and retained in-frame rearrangements with V and J assigned. These tables miss some clones; where compared with another copy, unresolved V genes account for less than half of the shortfall, and the remainder is unexplained. This sample holds about 74,000 clones; 70% to 80% were observed only once. Roughly 15% of the sample is held by the ten biggest clonotypes. Sequenced: peripheral blood. The receptors shown here come from a human donor in a cohort sampled during active COVID-19.

This clone appeared a single time. The rearrangement uses TRBV7-9 and TRBJ2-3; 7 positions agree with TRBD2. The V and J ends lost 5 bases and 0 bases, in that order; junction bases with no gene match: 11. Germline CDR1 SEHNR, CDR2 FQNEAQ (reference sequence). The CDR3 is made up of 17 amino acids. CDR3 nucleotide sequence: TGTGCCAGCAGCCCATGGACTAGAGAGACAAGCACAGATACGCAGTATTTT. Translation: CASSPWTRETSTDTQYF.

As regards this clone: Other DNA sequences in this sample translate to the same CDR3. The chain joins TRBV11-2 to TRBJ1-3, with unresolved D. The CDR3 runs to 13 residues. Germline V CDR1 and CDR2: SGHAT, FQNNGV. Trimming pared 4 bases from V and 4 bases from J, leaving 8 bases between. DNA for the CDR3: TGTGCCAGCAGCTACCTCCAGGGAAACACCATATATTTT. It specifies CASSYLQGNTIYF.

The J gene is TRBJ2-1, the V gene TRBV19; TRBD2 is a possible D gene (5 bases). Germline V gives CDR1 LNHDA, CDR2 SQIVND (reference sequence). Between the trimmed V and J ends, which lost 5 bases and 0 bases, there was a span of 14 bases. This CDR3 is built from 16 residues. The CDR3 loop reads CASSARTLVSYNEQFF. In DNA, the CDR3 is TGTGCCAGTAGTGCCCGGACTCTCGTCTCCTACAATGAGCAGTTCTTC.

V gene TRBV11-2 combines with J gene TRBJ1-4; D unclear. The germline V gene encodes CDR1 SGHAT and CDR2 FQNNGV. V lost 0 bases and J 10 bases, leaving 9 bases between the germline ends. The CDR3 consists of 13 residues. CDR3 residues: CASSLDGRGKLFF. In DNA form, the CDR3 reads TGTGCCAGCAGCTTAGACGGCAGAGGAAAACTGTTTTTT.

In this sample, this clone turned up once. J is TRBJ2-1 and V is TRBV7-2; 12 nucleotides line up with TRBD1. CDR1 SGHTA and CDR2 FQGNSA come from the germline V gene. This CDR3 spans 18 amino acids. V dropped 1 base and J dropped 4; count of bases not matched to a gene: 8. This chain's CDR3 is CASSLVGQGASGYNEQFF. In DNA form, the CDR3 reads TGTGCCAGCAGCTTAGTGGGACAGGGGGCTAGCGGATACAATGAGCAGTTCTTC.

The count of this clone is one. The genes are TRBV30 and TRBJ1-1; 7 nucleotides line up with TRBD1. CDR3 length: 14 residues. Germline trimming cut 3 bases from V and 2 bases from J; bases unmatched to any gene: 6. Germline CDR1 and CDR2: GTSNPN and SVGIG (reference sequence). The CDR3 spells CAWSRDSYNTEAFF. The CDR3 DNA reads TGTGCCTGGAGCCGGGACAGTTATAACACTGAAGCTTTCTTT. The full variable domain, with the rest looked up from reference TRBV30 and TRBJ1-1, is SQTIHQWPATLVQPVGSPLSLECTVEGTSNPNLYWYRQAAGRGLQLLFYSVGIGQISSEVPQNLSASRPQDRQFILSSKKLLLSDSGFYLCAWSRDSYNTEAFFGQGTRLTVV.

This clone has more than one count but fewer than ten. The CDR3 here is CASSLALGTSGREGETQYF. The DNA for the CDR3 is TGTGCCAGCAGCTTAGCACTAGGGACTAGCGGGAGGGAGGGGGAGACCCAGTACTTC. The genes are TRBV7-8 and TRBJ2-5, with 16 bases identical to TRBD2. Unmatched junction bases numbered 9, after V lost 0 bases and J lost 5 bases. Germline V gene lookup returns CDR1 SGHVS and CDR2 FQNEAQ. The CDR3 totals 19 residues.

This chain joins TRBV20-1 and TRBJ2-7; no clear D gene. Germline V gene sequence: CDR1 DFQATT, CDR2 SNEGSKA (reference sequence). The V end was cut by 6 bases, the J end by 7 bases, with 4 bases between. CDR3 length equals 8 residues. The CDR3 is CSASEQYF. The DNA for the CDR3 is TGCAGTGCATCGGAGCAGTACTTC.

This clone occurred a few times. The chain is built from TRBV4-1 and TRBJ1-5; D is unresolved. The CDR3 extends over 14 amino acids. CDR1 and CDR2 (germline): MGHRA, YSYEKL. Trimming removed 3 bases at V and 7 bases at J, with 13 bases between. CDR3 bases: TGCGCCAGCAGCCAGGAGATAATCGTGCAGCCCCAGCATTTT. Its translation is CASSQEIIVQPQHF.

The chain couples TRBV24-1 to TRBJ2-7; the D gene is possibly TRBD2 (6 bases). V was shortened by 4 bases and J by 8 bases, with 14 bases between the two germline ends. The CDR3 spans 13 residues. Germline V CDR1 and CDR2: KGHDR, SFDVKD. CDR3 region: CATSDQDREQQYF. DNA of the CDR3: TGTGCCACCAGTGACCAGGACCGGGAGCAGCAGTACTTC.

This clone has only a few counts. The V and J genes are TRBV4-2 and TRBJ2-1; 7 bases map to TRBD2. CDR1 LGHNA and CDR2 YNFKEQ come from the germline V gene. J gave up 4 bases and V 0 bases, and 3 bases lay outside the gene matches. The CDR3 spans 15 residues. The CDR3 spells CASSQDAGVYNEQFF. DNA of the CDR3: TGTGCCAGCAGCCAAGATGCGGGAGTATACAATGAGCAGTTCTTC.

The chain has TRBV28 and TRBJ1-2, with 9 bases matching TRBD1. The CDR3 spans 13 residues. J gave up 8 bases and V 7 bases, and 8 bases lay outside the gene matches. The germline V gene encodes CDR1 MDHEN and CDR2 SYDVKM. The chain's CDR3 is CASTIQGAQGYTF. The CDR3 DNA reads TGTGCCAGCACTATACAGGGGGCGCAGGGCTACACCTTC.

The chain combines TRBV27 with TRBJ1-2; D is perhaps TRBD1 (6 bases). This CDR3 spans 17 amino acids. Trimming removed 5 bases at V and 4 bases at J, with 23 bases between. Germline V gene data show CDR1 as MNHEY and CDR2 as SMNVEV (reference sequence). The CDR3 sequence is CASSINHRGGRRYGYTF. CDR3 sequence (DNA): TGTGCCAGCAGTATTAACCATCGAGGGGGACGGCGCTATGGCTACACCTTC.

The chain couples TRBV2 to TRBJ2-3, with 8 bases aligning to TRBD2. This CDR3 is 14 amino acids long. V lost 7 bases to trimming and J lost 5 bases; unmatched junction nucleotides: 8. Germline V gene data show CDR1 as SNHLY and CDR2 as FYNNEI. CDR3 in DNA: TGTGCCAGCAATGCTGAGCGGGAGATAGATACGCAGTATTTT. Its protein is CASNAEREIDTQYF. Using reference TRBV2 and TRBJ2-3 for the parts outside the CDR3, the full variable domain is EPEVTQTPSHQVTQMGQEVILRCVPISNHLYFYWYRQILGQKVEFLVSFYNNEISEKSEIFDDQFSVERPDGSNFTLKIRSTKLEDSAMYFCASNAEREIDTQYFGPGTRLTVL.

This rearrangement joins TRBV12-5 to TRBJ1-1; D is ambiguous. CDR1 and CDR2 from the germline V gene are LGHNT and FRNRAP. The V gene lost 7 bases and the J gene lost 3 bases, with 6 bases spanning the gap. The CDR3 length is 11 residues. This chain's CDR3 is CASAVHTEAFF. CDR3 sequence (DNA): TGTGCTAGTGCCGTTCACACTGAAGCTTTCTTT.

Written as DNA, the CDR3 is TGTGCCATCAGGTTACAGGTATCTGGCACTGAAGCTTTCTTT. Its translation is CAIRLQVSGTEAFF. The chain employs TRBV10-3 and TRBJ1-1, with a tentative D call TRBD1 (5 bases). CDR3 length: 14 residues. The V end was cut by 6 bases, the J end by 4 bases, with 15 bases between. Germline values: CDR1 ENHRY, CDR2 SYGVKD.

V and J are TRBV2 and TRBJ2-5, with D perhaps matching TRBD1 (5 bases). Per the germline V gene, CDR1 is SNHLY and CDR2 is FYNNEI. Trimming cost V 1 base and J 2 bases, with 11 bases left between them. This CDR3 spans 15 amino acids. Here the CDR3 DNA reads TGTGCCAGCAGTGAAGGTCAGGGAAGACAAGAGACCCAGTACTTC. Translated, it gives CASSEGQGRQETQYF. Complete variable domain (other parts from reference TRBV2 and TRBJ2-5): EPEVTQTPSHQVTQMGQEVILRCVPISNHLYFYWYRQILGQKVEFLVSFYNNEISEKSEIFDDQFSVERPDGSNFTLKIRSTKLEDSAMYFCASSEGQGRQETQYFGPGTRLLVL.

J is TRBJ1-1 and V is TRBV10-3; 12 bases align to TRBD1. The CDR3 covers 16 residues. Germline V lookup: CDR1 ENHRY, CDR2 SYGVKD. V trimming: 4 bases; J trimming: 3 bases; junction bases outside the gene matches: 6. CDR3: CAISVSGQGADTEAFF. CDR3 DNA sequence: TGTGCCATCAGTGTCTCGGGACAGGGGGCTGACACTGAAGCTTTCTTT.

The CDR3 region has the DNA TGTGCCAGCAGCTTAGGGGGAGGCTACGAGCAGTACTTC. As protein: CASSLGGGYEQYF. This chain connects TRBV11-1 to TRBJ2-7, with a weak D call TRBD2 (6 bases). The CDR3 runs 13 residues. Between the trimmed V and J ends, which lost 1 base and 3 bases, there was a span of 7 bases. CDR1 SGHAT and CDR2 FQDESV come from the germline V gene (reference sequence).

V usage is TRBV7-9 and J usage is TRBJ1-4; the match to TRBD1 covers 8 bases. The J segment lost 3 bases and the V segment lost 3 bases, leaving 3 bases of the junction unmatched. Germline V CDR1 and CDR2: SEHNR, FQNEAQ (reference sequence). The CDR3 contains 15 residues. The CDR3 DNA sequence: TGTGCCAGCAGCTTCGACAGGGGTGCTAATGAAAAACTGTTTTTT. Protein product: CASSFDRGANEKLFF.

The CDR3 DNA follows: TGTGCCAGCACCCCTACGGGAGGGGGCTACAATGAGCAGTTCTTC. This gives the protein CASTPTGGGYNEQFF. The chain combines TRBV5-4 with TRBJ2-1, with 8 nucleotides matching TRBD2. This CDR3 has 15 residues. The J segment lost 3 bases and the V segment lost 6 bases, leaving 8 bases of the junction unmatched. CDR1 and CDR2 (germline): SGHNT, YYREEE (reference sequence).